This T cell receptor (beta chain) was identified during a study of human T cells and chemical hapten exposure. MiXCR, applied by TCRdb to the RACE reads, yields one record per CDR3 protein. The table has 35,000 to 45,000 distinct CDR3 sequences, 8% to 9.5% seen once; the top ten hold around 16%. The CDR3 loop spans 13 amino acids. The germline V gene has CDR1 SGHTA and CDR2 FQGNSA. V was cut by 7 bases and J by 7 bases, with 17 bases left in between. The time point was: patch test 2, 6 weeks after DPC sensitization. Treatment in this sample: therapeutic diphenylcyclopropenone sensitization with weekly scalp DPC.

The V and J genes are TRBV7-2 and TRBJ2-7; D is perhaps TRBD1 or TRBD2 (5 bases each). The source is a woman aged 40 to 50 with alopecia areata. Some clones in this sample may be carry-over from other donors' samples. The source was whole blood, collected in connection with sensitization to the hapten diphenylcyclopropenone (DPC). The DNA for the CDR3 is TGTGCCAGCACCCGGGTTGGGGGTGGTGAGCAGTACTTC. This codes for CASTRVGGGEQYF.